The 10 T cell receptor beta chains in this list originate from one sample, sequenced in a study of T cell changes during pregnancy in multiple sclerosis. Profiling relied on immunoSEQ multiplex PCR, and the TCRdb table lists in-frame clones only, not all of them. The table has some 77,000 clones, 70% to 90% seen once. This specimen consisted of peripheral blood, obtained before pregnancy. These receptors all come from a female donor with multiple sclerosis, enrolled in a pregnancy study.

The chain couples TRBV2 to TRBJ1-1; D is perhaps TRBD1 (6 bases). Trimming pared 7 bases from V and 0 bases from J, leaving 12 bases between. The CDR3 is made up of 14 amino acids. Per germline, CDR1 SNHLY and CDR2 FYNNEI. The CDR3 loop reads CASTPYRVNTEAFF. The CDR3 DNA sequence: TGTGCCAGCACCCCTTACAGGGTGAACACTGAAGCTTTCTTT.

The chain employs TRBV19 and TRBJ2-1; D uncertain. The CDR3 sequence is 14 residues long. Germline CDR1 and CDR2: LNHDA and SQIVND (reference sequence). V lost 5 bases and J lost 4, with 12 bases in between. The CDR3 spells CASSPAVVYNEQFF. For the CDR3, the DNA is TGTGCCAGTAGTCCGGCGGTGGTTTACAATGAGCAGTTCTTC.

The chain carries TRBV4-1 and TRBJ1-6, with D uncertain. Germline lookup yields CDR1 MGHRA and CDR2 YSYEKL. V shed 0 bases and J shed 11 bases, with 8 bases lying between them. The CDR3 totals 13 residues. CDR3 region: CASSQEAVPPLHF. The DNA of the CDR3 is TGCGCCAGCAGCCAAGAGGCCGTGCCACCCCTCCACTTT.

This chain connects TRBV27 to TRBJ2-1; no clear D. Germline CDR1 is MNHEY and CDR2 is SMNVEV (reference sequence). The V gene lost 3 bases and the J gene lost 2 bases, with 20 bases spanning the gap. The CDR3 runs 18 residues. CDR3 bases: TGTGCCAGCAGTTTGCGCGGCGACGTCCGGGTCCCCTACAATGAGCAGTTCTTC. It specifies CASSLRGDVRVPYNEQFF.

V and J are TRBV5-1 and TRBJ2-3, with TRBD2 identical over 8 bases. The CDR3 is made up of 14 amino acids. Trimming at V came to 7 bases and at J to 5 bases, leaving 9 bases not matched to a gene. Germline V gene data show CDR1 as SGHRS and CDR2 as YFSETQ. The DNA for the CDR3 is TGCGCCAGCCGCCGGGGGGGGGCGGGAGATACGCAGTATTTT. Translation: CASRRGGAGDTQYF.

The chain combines TRBV6-5 with TRBJ1-1, with D possibly matching TRBD1 (6 bases). V was clipped by 2 bases and J by 4 bases, with 17 bases between them. There are 16 residues in the CDR3. Germline V gives CDR1 MNHEY, CDR2 SVGAGI. Here the CDR3 DNA reads TGTGCCAGCAGTTACCTTTTTGGGGGGGCTGGCACTGAAGCTTTCTTT. It translates to CASSYLFGGAGTEAFF.

The rearrangement links TRBV5-1 to TRBJ2-3, with 12 positions matching TRBD2. The CDR3 covers 15 residues. With V trimmed by 2 bases and J by 3 bases, 1 base remained unmatched. Germline V gene lookup returns CDR1 SGHRS and CDR2 YFSETQ. CDR3 protein: CASSFTSGGTDTQYF. The CDR3 DNA is TGCGCCAGCAGCTTCACTAGCGGGGGGACAGATACGCAGTATTTT.

V usage is TRBV2 and J usage is TRBJ2-1; TRBD1 might be the D (6 bases). Deletions cut 9 bases from V and 4 bases from J, with 7 bases between. The CDR3 contains 11 residues. Germline lookup yields CDR1 SNHLY and CDR2 FYNNEI. CDR3 DNA: TGTGCCAGTACAGGGTACAATGAGCAGTTCTTC. Its protein is CASTGYNEQFF.

The V gene is TRBV7-2, the J gene TRBJ1-5, with D perhaps TRBD1 (5 bases). The CDR3 spans 16 residues. The V end was cut by 1 base, the J end by 0 bases, with 10 bases between. Germline V gene sequence: CDR1 SGHTA, CDR2 FQGNSA. The CDR3 region is CASSLEKGDSNQPQHF. The CDR3 DNA reads TGTGCCAGCAGCTTAGAGAAAGGGGATAGCAATCAGCCCCAGCATTTT.

This clone was observed a handful of times. The V call is TRBV18, the J call TRBJ2-2, with D possibly TRBD1 on 5 matching bases. V gave up 6 bases and J gave up 0 bases, with 14 bases separating them. The germline V gene has CDR1 KGHSH and CDR2 LQKENI. The CDR3 extends over 16 amino acids. The CDR3 DNA is TGTGCCAGCTCTAGGGGATCACAGACGAACACCGGGGAGCTGTTTTTT. Translation: CASSRGSQTNTGELFF.